These T cell receptor beta chains were read from a single sample in a study of PD-L1 blockade in urothelial cancer. The table came from immunoSEQ multiplex PCR; TCRdb's copy has only in-frame clones and leaves some out. This table holds approximately 110,000 clones, roughly 84% found once. The sample in question was PBMCs, obtained around atezolizumab (anti-PD-L1) treatment. The receptors here all came from a man between 50 and 59 years old with urothelial cancer. Each CDR3 is given with its conserved first and last residue. Each record gives: V gene, D gene, clone size, J gene, CDR3 DNA, CDR3 protein. A D gene is named only where the DNA matches it firmly. Rows may omit the clone size; those that give it use once, few, many or a size class.

v_gene: TRBV5-1; d_gene: NA; abundance: NA; j_gene: TRBJ2-1; CDR3nt: TGCGCCAGCAGCTTGCCCCAGGCGGGACTGGCGGATGAGCAGTTCTTC; CDR3aa: CASSLPQAGLADEQFF
v_gene: TRBV9; d_gene: NA; abundance: NA; j_gene: TRBJ2-1; CDR3nt: TGTGCCAGCAGCGTATCGGTATTATCCTCCTACAATGAGCAGTTCTTC; CDR3aa: CASSVSVLSSYNEQFF
v_gene: TRBV18; d_gene: NA; abundance: NA; j_gene: TRBJ2-4; CDR3nt: TGTGCCAGCTCACCACCTCACACGTCCAAAAACATTCAGTACTTC; CDR3aa: CASSPPHTSKNIQYF
v_gene: TRBV2; d_gene: TRBD2; abundance: NA; j_gene: TRBJ2-2; CDR3nt: TGTGCCAGCAAAACTAGCGGGAGTTTCTCGGGGGAGCTGTTTTTT; CDR3aa: CASKTSGSFSGELFF
v_gene: TRBV11-2; d_gene: NA; abundance: NA; j_gene: TRBJ2-4; CDR3nt: TGTGCCAGCAGCTTAGATTGGTCTAGCCCTCAGTACTTC; CDR3aa: CASSLDWSSPQYF
v_gene: TRBV6-1; d_gene: TRBD1; abundance: NA; j_gene: TRBJ2-5; CDR3nt: TGTGCCAGCTTACGACAGGGCGGAAGGGAGACCCAGTACTTC; CDR3aa: CASLRQGGRETQYF
v_gene: TRBV18; d_gene: TRBD2; abundance: NA; j_gene: TRBJ2-3; CDR3nt: TGTGCCAGCTCACCAGCGGGAGCAGATACGCAGTATTTT; CDR3aa: CASSPAGADTQYF
v_gene: TRBV27; d_gene: NA; abundance: NA; j_gene: TRBJ1-4; CDR3nt: TGTGCCAGCCGAGCCCCCAGGGAAGGAGAAAAACTGTTTTTT; CDR3aa: CASRAPREGEKLFF
v_gene: TRBV6-5; d_gene: NA; abundance: NA; j_gene: TRBJ1-2; CDR3nt: TGTGCCAGCAGTTACAGGGGGGGCTACACCTTC; CDR3aa: CASSYRGGYTF
v_gene: TRBV27; d_gene: NA; abundance: few; j_gene: TRBJ1-3; CDR3nt: TGTGCCAGTCGTCAGGGTTCTGGAAACACCATATATTTT; CDR3aa: CASRQGSGNTIYF
v_gene: TRBV28; d_gene: TRBD2; abundance: NA; j_gene: TRBJ2-7; CDR3nt: TGTGCCAGCAGTTCCCTAGCGGGAGGGGTCTACGAGCAGTACTTC; CDR3aa: CASSSLAGGVYEQYF
v_gene: TRBV9; d_gene: NA; abundance: NA; j_gene: TRBJ1-2; CDR3nt: TGTGCCAGCAGCCGACAACCTGGTACTCAGGGTTTCTATCGTGGCTACACCTTC; CDR3aa: CASSRQPGTQGFYRGYTF
v_gene: TRBV2; d_gene: NA; abundance: NA; j_gene: TRBJ1-2; CDR3nt: TGTGCCAGCAGCCGCGGTGGGGGGGCCGGGCGCTACACCTTC; CDR3aa: CASSRGGGAGRYTF
v_gene: TRBV10-3; d_gene: NA; abundance: NA; j_gene: TRBJ2-1; CDR3nt: TGTGCCACATCAAGCGTGCTCCTAGCGCAGAAAAGCTCCTACAATGAGCAGTTCTTC; CDR3aa: CATSSVLLAQKSSYNEQFF
v_gene: TRBV6-1; d_gene: NA; abundance: NA; j_gene: TRBJ2-3; CDR3nt: TGTGCCAGCAGTGTCCCCAGTAGACGGGGAGATACGCAGTATTTT; CDR3aa: CASSVPSRRGDTQYF
v_gene: TRBV27; d_gene: NA; abundance: NA; j_gene: TRBJ2-7; CDR3nt: TGTGCCAGCAGTTCCCGGCCCAGGGAATCCTACGAGCAGTACTTC; CDR3aa: CASSSRPRESYEQYF
v_gene: TRBV11-3; d_gene: TRBD1; abundance: NA; j_gene: TRBJ1-2; CDR3nt: TGTGCCAGCAGCTTTCGCGAGGGGGCAGGGGGCTACACCTTC; CDR3aa: CASSFREGAGGYTF
v_gene: TRBV28; d_gene: NA; abundance: NA; j_gene: TRBJ1-2; CDR3nt: TGTGCCAGCAACTTAGCCCGGGGGGGCTACACCTTC; CDR3aa: CASNLARGGYTF
v_gene: TRBV10-3; d_gene: TRBD1; abundance: NA; j_gene: TRBJ2-1; CDR3nt: TGTGCCATCAGTCGGGGGACAGGGCCCAATGAGCAGTTCTTC; CDR3aa: CAISRGTGPNEQFF
v_gene: TRBV7-3; d_gene: TRBD2; abundance: NA; j_gene: TRBJ2-1; CDR3nt: TGTGCCAGCAGCTCGAGGTGGACTAGCGGGAGTTTCTCCTACAATGAGCAGTTCTTC; CDR3aa: CASSSRWTSGSFSYNEQFF
v_gene: TRBV27; d_gene: NA; abundance: few; j_gene: TRBJ1-1; CDR3nt: TGTGCCAGCAGTTTATCGGTCGGTACTGAAGCTTTCTTT; CDR3aa: CASSLSVGTEAFF
v_gene: TRBV6-5; d_gene: NA; abundance: few; j_gene: TRBJ1-3; CDR3nt: TGTGCCAGCATAGTGGGAAACACCATATATTTT; CDR3aa: CASIVGNTIYF
v_gene: TRBV25-1; d_gene: NA; abundance: NA; j_gene: TRBJ2-1; CDR3nt: TGTGCCAGCAGTGAACTAGAGAGAAATGAGCAGTTCTTC; CDR3aa: CASSELERNEQFF
v_gene: TRBV6-4; d_gene: TRBD2; abundance: NA; j_gene: TRBJ2-7; CDR3nt: TGTGCCAGCAGCCCACTAGCGGGAGAACCCTACGAGCAGTACTTC; CDR3aa: CASSPLAGEPYEQYF
v_gene: TRBV11-2; d_gene: TRBD1; abundance: NA; j_gene: TRBJ1-2; CDR3nt: TGTGCCAGCAGCGCGCCAGGGGGCTATGGCTACACCTTC; CDR3aa: CASSAPGGYGYTF
v_gene: TRBV18; d_gene: NA; abundance: NA; j_gene: TRBJ2-2; CDR3nt: TGTGCCAGCTCACCCGGAGGGATCACCGGGGAGCTGTTTTTT; CDR3aa: CASSPGGITGELFF
v_gene: TRBV13; d_gene: NA; abundance: few; j_gene: TRBJ2-2; CDR3nt: TGTGCCAGCAGCTCGAAGGGGGTCACCGGGGAGCTGTTTTTT; CDR3aa: CASSSKGVTGELFF
v_gene: TRBV7-2; d_gene: NA; abundance: NA; j_gene: TRBJ1-2; CDR3nt: TGTGCCAGCAGCTTAGGGGTCGGACAGGGCTACACCTTC; CDR3aa: CASSLGVGQGYTF
v_gene: TRBV18; d_gene: TRBD1; abundance: NA; j_gene: TRBJ1-2; CDR3nt: TGTGCCAGCTCACTATGGACAGGGGGCGAATCTTCGAACTATGGCTACACCTTC; CDR3aa: CASSLWTGGESSNYGYTF
v_gene: TRBV7-8; d_gene: NA; abundance: NA; j_gene: TRBJ2-1; CDR3nt: TGTGCCAGCAGCTCCGCCCCTGCCGGGAATGAGCAGTTCTTC; CDR3aa: CASSSAPAGNEQFF
v_gene: TRBV4-2; d_gene: NA; abundance: NA; j_gene: TRBJ2-7; CDR3nt: TGTGCCAGCAGCCAAGATGTGGTAGGGGTCTACGAGCAGTACTTC; CDR3aa: CASSQDVVGVYEQYF
v_gene: TRBV4-1; d_gene: NA; abundance: NA; j_gene: TRBJ1-2; CDR3nt: TGCGCCAGCAGCCAAGAGACAGGTCTTTTACGTGGCTACACCTTC; CDR3aa: CASSQETGLLRGYTF
v_gene: TRBV28; d_gene: NA; abundance: NA; j_gene: TRBJ2-7; CDR3nt: TGTGCCAGCAGTTTACGCAGGGGCGAGCAGTACTTC; CDR3aa: CASSLRRGEQYF
v_gene: TRBV6-1; d_gene: NA; abundance: NA; j_gene: TRBJ1-1; CDR3nt: TGTGCCAGCAGTGACAGGGACACTGAAGCTTTCTTT; CDR3aa: CASSDRDTEAFF
v_gene: TRBV18; d_gene: NA; abundance: NA; j_gene: TRBJ2-2; CDR3nt: TGTGCCAGCTCGACATCGGGGGACACCGGGGAGCTGTTTTTT; CDR3aa: CASSTSGDTGELFF
v_gene: TRBV11-1; d_gene: NA; abundance: NA; j_gene: TRBJ2-3; CDR3nt: TGTGCCAGCAGCTCGAGTAGCGGCACAGATACGCAGTATTTT; CDR3aa: CASSSSSGTDTQYF
v_gene: TRBV6-5; d_gene: NA; abundance: NA; j_gene: TRBJ1-2; CDR3nt: TGTGCCAGCAGTTACCTGGACAGAAACTATGGCTACACCTTC; CDR3aa: CASSYLDRNYGYTF
v_gene: TRBV18; d_gene: NA; abundance: NA; j_gene: TRBJ1-2; CDR3nt: TGTGCCAGCTCACTATCGACAGATGCTAACTATGGCTACACCTTC; CDR3aa: CASSLSTDANYGYTF
v_gene: TRBV11-2; d_gene: TRBD2; abundance: NA; j_gene: TRBJ2-7; CDR3nt: TGTGCCAGCAGCTTAGCCGCGGGAGGGATTAGCTCCTACGAGCAGTACTTC; CDR3aa: CASSLAAGGISSYEQYF
v_gene: TRBV7-9; d_gene: TRBD2; abundance: NA; j_gene: TRBJ2-1; CDR3nt: TGTGCCAGCAGCTTAGAGGGGACTAGCGGGGGGAAAGAGCAGTTCTTC; CDR3aa: CASSLEGTSGGKEQFF
v_gene: TRBV28; d_gene: TRBD1; abundance: NA; j_gene: TRBJ1-1; CDR3nt: TGTGCCAGCAGTTTACGGGACAGGGCAAAAAATGCTGAAGCTTTCTTT; CDR3aa: CASSLRDRAKNAEAFF
v_gene: TRBV7-9; d_gene: TRBD2; abundance: many; j_gene: TRBJ2-5; CDR3nt: TGTGCCAGCAGCTTAGCGGGAGGGTACCAAGAGACCCAGTACTTC; CDR3aa: CASSLAGGYQETQYF
v_gene: TRBV5-8; d_gene: NA; abundance: NA; j_gene: TRBJ2-1; CDR3nt: TGTGCCAGCAGCTTGCAATGGCCCAATGAGCAGTTCTTC; CDR3aa: CASSLQWPNEQFF
v_gene: TRBV5-6; d_gene: NA; abundance: NA; j_gene: TRBJ2-3; CDR3nt: TGTGCCAGCAGCGAACTATCTAGCACAGATACGCAGTATTTT; CDR3aa: CASSELSSTDTQYF
v_gene: TRBV30; d_gene: TRBD1; abundance: NA; j_gene: TRBJ1-2; CDR3nt: TGTGCCTGGAGTAGGGACAGTCAAGGGGGCTATGGCTACACCTTC; CDR3aa: CAWSRDSQGGYGYTF
v_gene: TRBV19; d_gene: NA; abundance: many; j_gene: TRBJ1-5; CDR3nt: TGTGCCAGTAAGGCGGGCTACAATCAGCCCCAGCATTTT; CDR3aa: CASKAGYNQPQHF
v_gene: TRBV11-2; d_gene: TRBD2; abundance: NA; j_gene: TRBJ2-3; CDR3nt: TGTGCCAGCAGACTAACCCACGGGACTACTCACACAGATACGCAGTATTTT; CDR3aa: CASRLTHGTTHTDTQYF
v_gene: TRBV7-3; d_gene: TRBD2; abundance: NA; j_gene: TRBJ2-1; CDR3nt: TGTGCCAGCAGCTCTCGGGGGGGGGCAGCCTACAATGAGCAGTTCTTC; CDR3aa: CASSSRGGAAYNEQFF
v_gene: TRBV2; d_gene: NA; abundance: NA; j_gene: TRBJ2-5; CDR3nt: TGTGCCAGCAGTGCGAGGGGGGAGACCCAGTACTTC; CDR3aa: CASSARGETQYF
v_gene: TRBV6-5; d_gene: TRBD2; abundance: NA; j_gene: TRBJ2-2; CDR3nt: TGTGCCAGCAGTTACTGGCTAGCGGGATTCACCGGGGAGCTGTTTTTT; CDR3aa: CASSYWLAGFTGELFF
v_gene: TRBV7-3; d_gene: TRBD1; abundance: NA; j_gene: TRBJ2-1; CDR3nt: TGTGCCAGCAGCCCAACACTTCGACAGGGGCACTACAATGAGCAGTTCTTC; CDR3aa: CASSPTLRQGHYNEQFF
v_gene: TRBV9; d_gene: NA; abundance: NA; j_gene: TRBJ1-2; CDR3nt: TGTGCCAGCAGCCTTACAGGGTTTTCTGGCTACACCTTC; CDR3aa: CASSLTGFSGYTF
v_gene: TRBV7-8; d_gene: TRBD1; abundance: few; j_gene: TRBJ1-2; CDR3nt: TGTGCCAGCAGCAAGACAGGGCATGGCTACACCTTC; CDR3aa: CASSKTGHGYTF
v_gene: TRBV19; d_gene: TRBD2; abundance: NA; j_gene: TRBJ2-1; CDR3nt: TGTGCCAGTAGTGTGCTGACTAGCGGGAGTAATGAGCAGTTCTTC; CDR3aa: CASSVLTSGSNEQFF
v_gene: TRBV28; d_gene: TRBD2; abundance: NA; j_gene: TRBJ2-1; CDR3nt: TGTGCCAGCAGTTCGGCTAGCGGGAGGGCCGTGTTCTTC; CDR3aa: CASSSASGRAVFF
v_gene: TRBV28; d_gene: TRBD1; abundance: once; j_gene: TRBJ2-3; CDR3nt: TGTGCCAGCAGTTACGGAGGGACAGGGCGCACAGATACGCAGTATTTT; CDR3aa: CASSYGGTGRTDTQYF
v_gene: TRBV6-1; d_gene: TRBD2; abundance: NA; j_gene: TRBJ2-3; CDR3nt: TGTGCCAGCAGTTTAGCGGGAGGCCCCACAGATACGCAGTATTTT; CDR3aa: CASSLAGGPTDTQYF
v_gene: TRBV7-3; d_gene: TRBD2; abundance: NA; j_gene: TRBJ2-1; CDR3nt: TGTGCCAGCAGCTCCCAAGCGGGGGGGAATGAGCAGTTCTTC; CDR3aa: CASSSQAGGNEQFF
v_gene: TRBV7-2; d_gene: NA; abundance: NA; j_gene: TRBJ1-5; CDR3nt: TGTGCCAGCAGCTTACCAAATCAGCCCCAGCATTTT; CDR3aa: CASSLPNQPQHF